The 24 T cell receptor beta chains reported below all come from one sample, sequenced in a study of CD8+ T cells in alopecia areata. Treatment described: oral pan-JAK inhibitor, 5-10 mg twice daily. RNA extraction was followed by reverse transcription into cDNA, which acted as the sequencing template. The data were produced by immunoSEQ multiplex PCR, yet TCRdb's version contains in-frame clones alone and is incomplete. Among about 200,000 clones listed, roughly three fifths were seen once. Sequencing used CD4+ T cells sorted from blood, obtained at week 4, from a patient treated with tofacitinib. The receptors shown here come from a human donor with alopecia areata.

V and J are TRBV6-6 and TRBJ2-5; D is possibly TRBD2 (6 bases). The CDR3 length is 14 residues. Trimming removed 1 base from V and 2 bases from J, with 8 bases in between. CDR1 and CDR2 from the germline V gene are MNHNY and SVGAGI (reference sequence). For the CDR3, the DNA is TGTGCCAGCAGTTACTGGAGGGGTCAAGAGACCCAGTACTTC. Protein product: CASSYWRGQETQYF.

The chain recombines TRBV30 with TRBJ2-2, with D unresolved. The CDR3 totals 17 residues. Trimming stripped 0 bases from V and 8 bases from J, with 22 bases between. Germline CDR1 GTSNPN, CDR2 SVGIG (reference sequence). The CDR3 spells CAWSVSGPTSSMGELFF. CDR3 in DNA: TGTGCCTGGAGTGTTAGTGGACCCACCTCAAGCATGGGGGAGCTGTTTTTT.

The CDR3 spells CASSPMVQGRIYSNQPQHF. CDR3 nucleotide sequence: TGTGCCAGCAGCCCAATGGTTCAGGGACGGATCTATAGCAATCAGCCCCAGCATTTT. The chain uses TRBV2 and TRBJ1-5; D possibly corresponds to TRBD1 (5 bases). Germline V gene data show CDR1 as SNHLY and CDR2 as FYNNEI. The V gene lost 6 bases and the J gene lost 0 bases, with 24 bases spanning the gap. The CDR3 is 19 residues long.

The chain links TRBV5-4 to TRBJ2-1; D is perhaps TRBD1 (7 bases). The V gene lost 0 bases and the J gene lost 0 bases, with 10 bases spanning the gap. Germline-derived CDR1 and CDR2 are SGHNT and YYREEE (reference sequence). This CDR3 is 16 amino acids long. CDR3 residues: CASSLAGGGSYNEQFF. In DNA form, the CDR3 reads TGTGCCAGCAGCTTGGCAGGGGGAGGCTCCTACAATGAGCAGTTCTTC.

The V gene is TRBV30, the J gene TRBJ2-7, with 8 bases fitting TRBD2. CDR1 and CDR2 from the germline V gene are GTSNPN and SVGIG (reference sequence). J gave up 3 bases and V 4 bases, and 14 bases lay outside the gene matches. The CDR3 has 16 residues. The CDR3 reads CAWNSYRAGGNYEQYF. The CDR3 bases are TGTGCCTGGAACTCCTATCGGGCGGGGGGCAACTACGAGCAGTACTTC.

The V gene is TRBV25-1, the J gene TRBJ2-3; the D is unclear. Germline V gene lookup returns CDR1 MGHDK and CDR2 SYGVNS. Trimming cost V 8 bases and J 8 bases, with 11 bases left between them. The CDR3 runs 11 residues. The CDR3 region is CASVRGGTQYF. In DNA form, the CDR3 reads TGTGCCAGCGTCCGCGGTGGTACGCAGTATTTT.

As regards this clone: Distinct nucleotide sequences in the sample also encode this CDR3. The V gene is TRBV29-1, the J gene TRBJ1-1; D gene ambiguous. CDR1 and CDR2 (germline): SQVTM, ANQGSEA. Trimming shortened V by 7 bases and J by 0 bases, and 3 bases separated the two germline ends. The CDR3 is 10 amino acids. CDR3 sequence: CSAMNTEAFF. Here the CDR3 DNA reads TGCAGCGCCATGAACACTGAAGCTTTCTTT.

This clone was counted only a few times. The chain links TRBV29-1 to TRBJ2-5; 9 bases fit TRBD1. Per germline, CDR1 SQVTM and CDR2 ANQGSEA. The CDR3 totals 16 residues. The V gene end was trimmed by 8 bases and the J gene end by 4 bases; junction bases not matched to a gene: 17. The CDR3 here is CSPRRLGTGNPETQYF. Written as DNA, the CDR3 is TGCAGCCCTCGGAGGTTAGGGACAGGGAATCCAGAGACCCAGTACTTC.

The chain carries TRBV15 and TRBJ1-4; no clear D. The germline V gene encodes CDR1 LNHNV and CDR2 YYDKDF (reference sequence). V lost 0 bases, J lost 0 bases, and 2 bases lay in between. This CDR3 region has 14 residues. The CDR3 is CATSRDATNEKLFF. The CDR3 nucleotides are TGTGCCACCAGCAGAGACGCAACTAATGAAAAACTGTTTTTT.

This clone has more than one count but fewer than ten. The rearrangement links TRBV9 to TRBJ2-7; 8 positions agree with TRBD1. The junction had 3 bases not matched to a gene; V was cut back by 5 bases and J by 2 bases. The CDR3 spans 13 residues. Per germline, CDR1 SGDLS and CDR2 YYNGEE. The CDR3 coding sequence is TGTGCCAGCAGTGGACAGGGCACCTACGAGCAGTACTTC. Its translation is CASSGQGTYEQYF. The whole variable domain, remainder taken from reference TRBV9 and TRBJ2-7, is DSGVTQTPKHLITATGQRVTLRCSPRSGDLSVYWYQQSLDQGLQFLIQYYNGEERAKGNILERFSAQQFPDLHSELNLSSLELGDSALYFCASSGQGTYEQYFGPGTRLTVT.

The chain uses TRBV25-1 and TRBJ1-6; D gene uncertain. V lost 5 bases and J 10 bases, leaving 12 bases between the germline ends. From germline, CDR1 is MGHDK and CDR2 SYGVNS. The CDR3 spans 13 residues. CDR3 region: CASSFGVGSPLHF. Written as DNA, the CDR3 is TGTGCCAGCAGTTTTGGGGTCGGGTCACCCCTCCACTTT.

The CDR3 loop is CASSAFAGSYNEQFF. Here the CDR3 DNA reads TGTGCCAGCAGTGCTTTCGCGGGGTCTTACAATGAGCAGTTCTTC. The chain links TRBV2 to TRBJ2-1, with a weak D call TRBD2 (6 bases). The germline V gene encodes CDR1 SNHLY and CDR2 FYNNEI. This CDR3 region has 15 residues. Trimming stripped 4 bases from V and 4 bases from J, with 14 bases between.

The rearrangement links TRBV29-1 to TRBJ2-3; no firm D call. The germline gives CDR1 SQVTM, CDR2 ANQGSEA. Trimming took off 1 base at V and 0 bases at J, with 8 bases between the two ends. This CDR3 region has 14 residues. The DNA for the CDR3 is TGCAGCGTTGAAGGCGCCACTAGCACAGATACGCAGTATTTT. Its translation is CSVEGATSTDTQYF.

The rearrangement uses TRBV11-2 and TRBJ2-5; D call uncertain. V was clipped by 5 bases and J by 5 bases, with 6 bases between them. CDR1 is SGHAT, CDR2 FQNNGV, per germline. The CDR3 contains 11 residues. The CDR3 sequence: CASSLRETQYF. Here the CDR3 DNA reads TGTGCCAGCAGCCTTCGCGAGACCCAGTACTTC.

This clone was recorded many times. The CDR3 loop is CASTTTGLDTQYF. DNA for the CDR3: TGCGCCAGCACCACTACAGGGCTAGATACGCAGTATTTT. V and J are TRBV4-1 and TRBJ2-3; tentative D call: TRBD1 (6 bases). Per the germline V gene, CDR1 is MGHRA and CDR2 is YSYEKL. Trimming pared 7 bases from V and 5 bases from J, leaving 13 bases between. The CDR3 runs 13 residues.

The genes are TRBV7-2 and TRBJ1-5; maybe TRBD1 (5 bases). Germline CDR1 SGHTA, CDR2 FQGNSA. The V end was cut by 4 bases, the J end by 6 bases, with 13 bases between. This CDR3 is 14 amino acids long. The CDR3 region has the DNA TGTGCCAGCAGCTCTCCGGGACCTCGTCAGCCCCAGCATTTT. Amino acids: CASSSPGPRQPQHF.

The V and J genes are TRBV30 and TRBJ2-7, with TRBD1 matching 7 bases. After removal of 4 bases from V and 4 bases from J, the junction contained 10 bases not matched to a gene. The germline V gene has CDR1 GTSNPN and CDR2 SVGIG (reference sequence). The CDR3 covers 14 residues. CDR3 region: CAWMTQGQIYEQYF. CDR3 in DNA: TGTGCCTGGATGACCCAGGGACAGATATACGAGCAGTACTTC.

The chain uses TRBV2 and TRBJ1-2; D is ambiguous. Per germline, CDR1 SNHLY and CDR2 FYNNEI. Deletions cut 4 bases from V and 5 bases from J, with 14 bases between. This CDR3 comprises 14 residues. The CDR3 DNA sequence: TGTGCCAGCAGTGTCGAGGGCTTGGGGTATGGCTACACCTTC. Translating it yields CASSVEGLGYGYTF.

The chain is built from TRBV5-1 and TRBJ1-6; D is uncertain. Deletions cut 1 base from V and 5 bases from J, with 10 bases between. Germline-derived CDR1 and CDR2 are SGHRS and YFSETQ. The CDR3 sequence is 15 residues long. CDR3 residues: CASSLTPTDNSPLHF. In DNA form, the CDR3 reads TGCGCCAGCAGCTTGACTCCGACGGATAATTCACCCCTCCACTTT.

CDR3 in amino acids: CAISDQGVGNVLTF. In DNA, the CDR3 is TGTGCCATCAGTGACCAAGGAGTAGGCAACGTCCTGACTTTC. The chain employs TRBV10-3 and TRBJ2-6; D not certain. CDR1 is ENHRY, CDR2 SYGVKD, per germline. This CDR3 region has 14 residues. Trimming shortened V by 3 bases and J by 9 bases, and 12 bases separated the two germline ends.

Only a few counts were recorded for this clone. The chain has TRBV7-2 and TRBJ2-1; possibly TRBD2 for D (7 bases). This CDR3 is built from 17 residues. V was cut by 1 base and J by 5 bases, with 18 bases left in between. Germline V gene sequence: CDR1 SGHTA, CDR2 FQGNSA. The CDR3 DNA reads TGTGCCAGCAGCTTAGATTCGGGCGGGGGCTACCACAATGAGCAGTTCTTC. Its translation: CASSLDSGGGYHNEQFF.

The chain couples TRBV28 to TRBJ2-7, with a tentative D call TRBD1 (5 bases). In germline, CDR1 is MDHEN, CDR2 SYDVKM. With 2 bases removed from V and 1 base from J, the gap between germline ends came to 15 bases. The CDR3 loop spans 16 amino acids. The CDR3 region is CASSLGGRVPSYEQYF. CDR3 nucleotide sequence: TGTGCCAGCAGTTTAGGCGGCAGGGTCCCATCCTACGAGCAGTACTTC.

The CDR3 is CAWSGERNQPQHF. The CDR3 nucleotides read TGTGCCTGGAGTGGGGAGCGCAATCAGCCCCAGCATTTT. The chain has TRBV30 and TRBJ1-5; D ambiguous. Germline CDR1 GTSNPN, CDR2 SVGIG (reference sequence). The CDR3 has 13 amino acids. V was trimmed by 1 base and J by 2 bases, leaving 6 bases between them.

This rearrangement joins TRBV19 to TRBJ1-2; 7 bases fit TRBD1. Germline V gene data show CDR1 as LNHDA and CDR2 as SQIVND (reference sequence). Losses at the gene ends were 3 bases for V and 6 bases for J; bases not matched to a gene: 13. The CDR3 consists of 16 residues. The CDR3 DNA reads as TGTGCCAGTAGTATCGGGCAACAGGGGTGGGAGCATGGCTACACCTTC. Translated, it gives CASSIGQQGWEHGYTF.